The rows below give T cell receptor beta chains drawn from one sample of a study of lymphopenia after photon versus proton radiotherapy. Measured with immunoSEQ multiplex PCR; TCRdb has only the in-frame clones, and not every one. The data hold over 35,000 clones, with about 86% observed a single time. Sequenced here: peripheral blood, sampled from a patient treated with proton-based radiotherapy. These TCRs come from a woman in her 70s with pancreatic cancer. Some clones in this sample may be carry-over from other donors' samples. The conserved cysteine and the conserved F or W are not part of the CDR3 here. Fields, in order: D gene, V gene, CDR3 protein. The D gene is left open where the match is weak.

D: NA; V: TRBV14; CDR3: ASSQDPGPSGNTIY
D: NA; V: TRBV4-1; CDR3: ASSQELSDYSNQPQH
D: NA; V: TRBV27; CDR3: ASSLNGEGYNEQF
D: NA; V: TRBV27; CDR3: ASSLIALSSYEQY
D: NA; V: TRBV7-2; CDR3: ASSQNWGTGNTIY
D: NA; V: TRBV18; CDR3: ASSQTTGSRDGYT
D: TRBD1; V: TRBV5-1; CDR3: ASSLASGTGAGELF
D: TRBD1; V: TRBV5-1; CDR3: ASSWTGTGEVESPLH
D: TRBD1; V: TRBV19; CDR3: ASSRDRESNQPQH
D: NA; V: TRBV10-1; CDR3: ASSEGALSGANVLT
D: TRBD1; V: TRBV5-1; CDR3: ASSIRQGRSSPLH